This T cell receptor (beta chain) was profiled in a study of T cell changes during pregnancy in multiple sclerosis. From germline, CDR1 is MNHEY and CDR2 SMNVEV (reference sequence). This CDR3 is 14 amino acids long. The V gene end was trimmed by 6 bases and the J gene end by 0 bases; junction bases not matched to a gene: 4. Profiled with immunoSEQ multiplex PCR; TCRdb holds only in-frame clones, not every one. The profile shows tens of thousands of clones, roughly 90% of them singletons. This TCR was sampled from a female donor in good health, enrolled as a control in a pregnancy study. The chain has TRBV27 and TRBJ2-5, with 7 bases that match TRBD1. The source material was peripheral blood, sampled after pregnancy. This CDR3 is CASSEGQNQETQYF. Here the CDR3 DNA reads TGTGCCAGCAGCGAGGGACAGAACCAAGAGACCCAGTACTTC.